Listed below are T cell receptor beta chains from one sample, sequenced in a study of OX40 agonist ivuxolimab in advanced cancers. Assay used: immunoSEQ multiplex PCR; TCRdb lists only in-frame clones, some missing. This sample yields approximately 74,000 clones, of which about 93% are seen a single time; about 5.9% belongs to the top ten. Sample: CD4+ or CD8+ T cells sorted from blood, taken in a trial of the OX40 agonist ivuxolimab. These receptors were collected from an adult with an advanced solid tumor such as melanoma, head and neck, liver or kidney cancer. Each CDR3 is given with its conserved first and last residue. Each record gives: CDR3 protein, CDR3 DNA, V gene, D gene, J gene, clone size. The D gene is left open where the match is weak. Clone size is not always given. Where it is, it says once, few, many or a class for expanded clones.

CDR3: CAWTGYGGELFF
DNA: TGTGCCTGGACAGGGTACGGCGGGGAGCTGTTTTTT
V: TRBV30
D: NA
J: TRBJ2-2
size: NA

CDR3: CATSNRDRLYEQYF
DNA: TGTGCCACCAGCAATCGGGACAGACTCTACGAGCAGTACTTC
V: TRBV15
D: TRBD1
J: TRBJ2-7
size: NA

CDR3: CASSPSTSVRVAGGETQYF
DNA: TGTGCCAGCTCACCAAGTACTTCCGTCCGGGTAGCGGGAGGAGAGACCCAGTACTTC
V: TRBV18
D: TRBD2
J: TRBJ2-5
size: NA

CDR3: CASGFSSDEQFF
DNA: TGTGCCAGCGGGTTCTCCTCTGATGAGCAGTTCTTC
V: TRBV6-6
D: NA
J: TRBJ2-1
size: NA

CDR3: CASSQDGSYTDTQYF
DNA: TGCGCCAGCAGCCAAGATGGGAGCTACACAGATACGCAGTATTTT
V: TRBV4-3
D: NA
J: TRBJ2-3
size: NA

CDR3: CASSMDSYEQYF
DNA: TGTGCCAGTAGTATGGACAGCTACGAGCAGTACTTC
V: TRBV19
D: NA
J: TRBJ2-7
size: NA

CDR3: CASSFSGTGDNQPQHF
DNA: TGTGCCAGCAGCTTCTCCGGGACAGGTGATAATCAGCCCCAGCATTTT
V: TRBV13
D: TRBD1
J: TRBJ1-5
size: NA

CDR3: CASELGANYGYTF
DNA: TGTGCCAGCGAGCTCGGGGCAAACTATGGCTACACCTTC
V: TRBV19
D: NA
J: TRBJ1-2
size: few

CDR3: CASSLFGGVTGELFF
DNA: TGCGCCAGCAGCTTGTTCGGGGGCGTCACCGGGGAGCTGTTTTTT
V: TRBV5-1
D: NA
J: TRBJ2-2
size: NA

CDR3: CASSSETVNTEAFF
DNA: TGCGCCAGCAGCTCGGAGACGGTGAACACTGAAGCTTTCTTT
V: TRBV5-1
D: NA
J: TRBJ1-1
size: NA

CDR3: CASSLRWGVSGANVLTF
DNA: TGTGCCAGCAGTTTACGATGGGGCGTCTCTGGGGCCAACGTCCTGACTTTC
V: TRBV28
D: NA
J: TRBJ2-6
size: NA

CDR3: CSVETGAETQYF
DNA: TGCAGCGTCGAGACCGGGGCAGAGACCCAGTACTTC
V: TRBV29-1
D: NA
J: TRBJ2-5
size: NA

CDR3: CASGLPSSGDNSPLHF
DNA: TGTGCCAGCGGTCTACCAAGTTCGGGGGACAATTCACCCCTCCACTTT
V: TRBV5-4
D: NA
J: TRBJ1-6
size: NA

CDR3: CASSPTTSGGAIEQFF
DNA: TGTGCCAGCAGCCCAACGACTAGCGGGGGGGCCATCGAGCAGTTCTTC
V: TRBV7-9
D: TRBD2
J: TRBJ2-1
size: NA

CDR3: CASIQGGNTIYF
DNA: TGTGCCAGTATACAGGGAGGAAACACCATATATTTT
V: TRBV19
D: NA
J: TRBJ1-3
size: NA

CDR3: CASSLTGIPGTQYF
DNA: TGTGCCAGCAGTTTAACAGGGATACCCGGGACCCAGTACTTC
V: TRBV28
D: NA
J: TRBJ2-5
size: NA

CDR3: CASSQDRKGITEAFF
DNA: TGTGCCAGCAGCCAAGATCGGAAAGGGATCACTGAAGCTTTCTTT
V: TRBV4-2
D: NA
J: TRBJ1-1
size: NA

CDR3: CASSPRSRGNGGYTF
DNA: TGTGCCAGCAGCCCACGAAGCAGGGGTAATGGTGGCTACACCTTC
V: TRBV7-3
D: NA
J: TRBJ1-2
size: NA

CDR3: CASSLADSSYNEQFF
DNA: TGTGCCAGCAGCTTAGCTGACAGCTCCTACAATGAGCAGTTCTTC
V: TRBV7-9
D: NA
J: TRBJ2-1
size: NA

CDR3: CALRGRGNQPQHF
DNA: TGTGCCCTCAGGGGCAGGGGCAATCAGCCCCAGCATTTT
V: TRBV28
D: NA
J: TRBJ1-5
size: NA

CDR3: CASSLVRGGDEKLFF
DNA: TGTGCCAGCAGCTTAGTTAGGGGAGGGGATGAAAAACTGTTTTTT
V: TRBV13
D: NA
J: TRBJ1-4
size: NA

CDR3: CASSSHGTDNEQFF
DNA: TGTGCCAGCAGCTCCCATGGGACCGACAATGAGCAGTTCTTC
V: TRBV7-9
D: NA
J: TRBJ2-1
size: NA

CDR3: CASSLSTVNTEAFF
DNA: TGTGCCAGCAGTTTGTCAACAGTGAACACTGAAGCTTTCTTT
V: TRBV27
D: NA
J: TRBJ1-1
size: NA

CDR3: CASSLPGQGPTNEKLFF
DNA: TGTGCCAGCAGCCTCCCGGGACAGGGACCAACTAATGAAAAACTGTTTTTT
V: TRBV4-2
D: TRBD1
J: TRBJ1-4
size: NA

CDR3: CASSLRAEGAYGYTF
DNA: TGTGCCAGCAGCTTGAGGGCAGAGGGGGCCTATGGCTACACCTTC
V: TRBV11-1
D: TRBD1
J: TRBJ1-2
size: NA

CDR3: CASSSPIERPYEQYF
DNA: TGTGCCAGCAGCTCCCCCATTGAGAGGCCCTACGAGCAGTACTTC
V: TRBV11-2
D: NA
J: TRBJ2-7
size: NA

CDR3: CASSHVNRGNEQFF
DNA: TGCGCCAGCAGCCACGTCAACAGGGGAAATGAGCAGTTCTTC
V: TRBV4-3
D: TRBD1
J: TRBJ2-1
size: NA

CDR3: CASSQVRQGAIWLPYEQYF
DNA: TGCGCCAGCAGCCAAGTTCGGCAGGGGGCGATTTGGCTCCCCTACGAGCAGTACTTC
V: TRBV4-1
D: TRBD1
J: TRBJ2-7
size: once

CDR3: CASSLYTGSPYEQYF
DNA: TGTGCCAGCAGTTTATATACAGGTTCCCCCTACGAGCAGTACTTC
V: TRBV27
D: NA
J: TRBJ2-7
size: NA

CDR3: CASSLGSGGAITDTQYF
DNA: TGTGCCAGCAGCTTAGGTAGCGGGGGGGCCATCACAGATACGCAGTATTTT
V: TRBV11-3
D: TRBD2
J: TRBJ2-3
size: NA

CDR3: CASSLRGPSSYEQYF
DNA: TGTGCCAGCAGTTTGCGGGGGCCTAGCTCCTACGAGCAGTACTTC
V: TRBV27
D: NA
J: TRBJ2-7
size: NA

CDR3: CASSLVQGVTYEQYF
DNA: TGTGCCAGCAGCTTAGTACAGGGGGTTACCTACGAGCAGTACTTC
V: TRBV7-9
D: TRBD1
J: TRBJ2-7
size: NA

CDR3: CASSPSGSYNEQFF
DNA: TGTGCCAGCAGTCCGTCGGGTAGCTACAATGAGCAGTTCTTC
V: TRBV27
D: NA
J: TRBJ2-1
size: NA

CDR3: CASSLGGREAFF
DNA: TGCGCCAGCAGCTTGGGGGGCAGGGAAGCTTTCTTT
V: TRBV5-1
D: NA
J: TRBJ1-1
size: NA

CDR3: CASSLAGTVTSPLHF
DNA: TGTGCCAGCAGTTTAGCCGGGACAGTGACTTCACCCCTCCACTTT
V: TRBV6-1
D: TRBD1
J: TRBJ1-6
size: NA

CDR3: CASSATGYTSGDEQFF
DNA: TGTGCCAGCAGCGCTACAGGGTACACCTCGGGCGATGAGCAGTTCTTC
V: TRBV9
D: NA
J: TRBJ2-1
size: NA

CDR3: CSVYVRQAFF
DNA: TGCAGCGTTTACGTAAGGCAAGCTTTCTTT
V: TRBV29-1
D: NA
J: TRBJ1-1
size: NA

CDR3: CASSSSSGLNTEAFF
DNA: TGTGCCAGCAGCTCTAGCTCAGGCCTGAACACTGAAGCTTTCTTT
V: TRBV7-9
D: NA
J: TRBJ1-1
size: NA

CDR3: CASSLAGELQSYEQYF
DNA: TGTGCCAGCAGCTTAGCAGGGGAGCTACAATCCTACGAGCAGTACTTC
V: TRBV7-8
D: NA
J: TRBJ2-7
size: NA

CDR3: CASSLGGRGFYEQYF
DNA: TGTGCCAGCAGCTTAGGCGGAAGGGGCTTCTACGAGCAGTACTTC
V: TRBV7-2
D: NA
J: TRBJ2-7
size: once

CDR3: CASSWTQGVSTDTQYF
DNA: TGTGCCAGCAGTTGGACACAAGGGGTTAGCACAGATACGCAGTATTTT
V: TRBV2
D: NA
J: TRBJ2-3
size: NA

CDR3: CASSLFRVGDYGYTF
DNA: TGTGCCAGCAGTTTATTTCGGGTAGGGGACTATGGCTACACCTTC
V: TRBV28
D: NA
J: TRBJ1-2
size: once

CDR3: CASTSSGRNYNEQFF
DNA: TGTGCCAGCACCTCTAGCGGGAGGAATTACAATGAGCAGTTCTTC
V: TRBV27
D: TRBD2
J: TRBJ2-1
size: NA

CDR3: CASSVGGYQPQHF
DNA: TGTGCCAGCAGCGTAGGAGGATATCAGCCCCAGCATTTT
V: TRBV9
D: NA
J: TRBJ1-5
size: once

CDR3: CANSLAGETYNEQFF
DNA: TGTGCCAATAGTCTAGCGGGGGAAACCTACAATGAGCAGTTCTTC
V: TRBV6-1
D: TRBD2
J: TRBJ2-1
size: NA

CDR3: CASSLSGGLAGGRTGELFF
DNA: TGTGCCAGCAGTTTATCCGGCGGACTAGCGGGAGGGCGGACCGGGGAGCTGTTTTTT
V: TRBV27
D: TRBD2
J: TRBJ2-2
size: NA